These T cell receptor beta chains were read from a single sample in a study of molecular identifiers for immune sequencing clone quantification. In TCRdb, the PCR reads were re-called with MiXCR into one record per CDR3 protein. The sample has under 75,000 distinct CDR3 sequences, about a fifth seen once. Sequenced material: naive CD8+ T cells from blood, with Jurkat cell RNA spiked in. These receptors were taken from a human donor in good health. Some libraries in this study had Jurkat cell RNA spiked in. Each CDR3 is given without its conserved first and last residue. The order of the fields is CDR3 protein, J gene, clone size, V gene. Expanded clones are given a class, and other clones once, few, many or no size at all.

CDR3aa: ASSRPGTSASYNEQF
j_gene: TRBJ2-1
abundance: .
v_gene: TRBV21-1

CDR3aa: ASSFGTTNTGELF
j_gene: TRBJ2-2
abundance: many
v_gene: TRBV6-5

CDR3aa: ASTPFPGGANVLT
j_gene: TRBJ2-6
abundance: .
v_gene: TRBV9

CDR3aa: ASSLTSGSSDEQF
j_gene: TRBJ2-1
abundance: few
v_gene: TRBV3-1

CDR3aa: SVDRGVDSMLGYT
j_gene: TRBJ1-2
abundance: .
v_gene: TRBV29-1

CDR3aa: SADGEDSRQEVNTEAF
j_gene: TRBJ1-1
abundance: many
v_gene: TRBV29-1

CDR3aa: ASSLGPTSYNEQF
j_gene: TRBJ2-1
abundance: .
v_gene: TRBV7-6

CDR3aa: ASSRPREAQH
j_gene: TRBJ1-5
abundance: .
v_gene: TRBV6-5

CDR3aa: ASSFSTGGGNQPQH
j_gene: TRBJ1-5
abundance: many
v_gene: TRBV12-3/TRBV12-4

CDR3aa: ASGFGTTNEQF
j_gene: TRBJ2-1
abundance: .
v_gene: TRBV7-2

CDR3aa: ASSSQGPQH
j_gene: TRBJ1-5
abundance: many
v_gene: TRBV7-9

CDR3aa: ASSPRLLAGSYEQY
j_gene: TRBJ2-7
abundance: many
v_gene: TRBV7-9

CDR3aa: ASSLQGYSNQPRH
j_gene: TRBJ1-5
abundance: .
v_gene: TRBV11-2

CDR3aa: AWSGQGAGTEAF
j_gene: TRBJ1-1
abundance: many
v_gene: TRBV30

CDR3aa: ASSRPIRDEQY
j_gene: TRBJ2-7
abundance: many
v_gene: TRBV28

CDR3aa: ASSLLGPNEQY
j_gene: TRBJ2-7
abundance: many
v_gene: TRBV3-1

CDR3aa: ASSSRQGGNEQF
j_gene: TRBJ2-1
abundance: .
v_gene: TRBV11-3

CDR3aa: ASSPNPSGTYEQY
j_gene: TRBJ2-7
abundance: few
v_gene: TRBV9

CDR3aa: ASSLRGQSYEQY
j_gene: TRBJ2-7
abundance: many
v_gene: TRBV27

CDR3aa: ASSLQPGTGADNEQF
j_gene: TRBJ2-1
abundance: many
v_gene: TRBV7-3

CDR3aa: ASRRIRTGSHEKLF
j_gene: TRBJ1-4
abundance: many
v_gene: TRBV6-5

CDR3aa: ATTLRPNTGELF
j_gene: TRBJ2-2
abundance: many
v_gene: TRBV10-3

CDR3aa: ASRDGTYEQY
j_gene: TRBJ2-7
abundance: few
v_gene: TRBV19

CDR3aa: ATSRAGPGLAGGVLEQY
j_gene: TRBJ2-7
abundance: .
v_gene: TRBV15

CDR3aa: ASSLVTSGQGLSEQY
j_gene: TRBJ2-7
abundance: few
v_gene: TRBV7-9

CDR3aa: ASSQDGGTTYEQY
j_gene: TRBJ2-7
abundance: many
v_gene: TRBV3-1

CDR3aa: AGGLAGGSSYNEQF
j_gene: TRBJ2-1
abundance: .
v_gene: TRBV10-3

CDR3aa: ASCPLLPGVGHNEQF
j_gene: TRBJ2-1
abundance: .
v_gene: TRBV27

CDR3aa: ASSQAGVPGANVLT
j_gene: TRBJ2-6
abundance: medium-sized
v_gene: TRBV4-1

CDR3aa: ASSQVGGVGEQY
j_gene: TRBJ2-7
abundance: many
v_gene: TRBV4-1

CDR3aa: ASSLESGEQY
j_gene: TRBJ2-7
abundance: many
v_gene: TRBV7-9

CDR3aa: ASGSLRATRSGANVLT
j_gene: TRBJ2-6
abundance: .
v_gene: TRBV6-2/TRBV6-3

CDR3aa: ASSYVGTAYEQD
j_gene: TRBJ2-7
abundance: .
v_gene: TRBV6-6

CDR3aa: ASSYSGVAQPQH
j_gene: TRBJ1-5
abundance: many
v_gene: TRBV6-2/TRBV6-3

CDR3aa: SARDDLDYEQY
j_gene: TRBJ2-7
abundance: many
v_gene: TRBV20-1

CDR3aa: ASSFMEGAGGELF
j_gene: TRBJ2-2
abundance: many
v_gene: TRBV11-3

CDR3aa: ASSYSGTGEAF
j_gene: TRBJ1-1
abundance: many
v_gene: TRBV6-2/TRBV6-3

CDR3aa: ASSRIAGNNEQF
j_gene: TRBJ2-1
abundance: few
v_gene: TRBV12-3/TRBV12-4

CDR3aa: ASSLGSHEQF
j_gene: TRBJ2-1
abundance: many
v_gene: TRBV7-8

CDR3aa: AWSEGSGDNEQF
j_gene: TRBJ2-1
abundance: .
v_gene: TRBV30

CDR3aa: ASSQVSQSKGYTDTQY
j_gene: TRBJ2-3
abundance: many
v_gene: TRBV14

CDR3aa: ASSLEGAQPQH
j_gene: TRBJ1-5
abundance: many
v_gene: TRBV7-9

CDR3aa: ASKTVHTGELF
j_gene: TRBJ2-2
abundance: many
v_gene: TRBV11-3